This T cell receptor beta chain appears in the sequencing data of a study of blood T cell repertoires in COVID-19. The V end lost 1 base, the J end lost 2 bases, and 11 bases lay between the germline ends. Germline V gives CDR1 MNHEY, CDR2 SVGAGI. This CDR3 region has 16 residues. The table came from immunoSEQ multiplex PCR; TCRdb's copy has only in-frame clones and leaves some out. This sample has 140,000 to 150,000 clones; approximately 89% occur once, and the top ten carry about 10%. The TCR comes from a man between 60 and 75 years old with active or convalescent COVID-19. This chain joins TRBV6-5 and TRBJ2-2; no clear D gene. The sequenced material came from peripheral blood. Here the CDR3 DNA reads TGTGCCAGCAGTTACTTCCCACTACCTAACACCGGGGAGCTGTTTTTT. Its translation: CASSYFPLPNTGELFF.